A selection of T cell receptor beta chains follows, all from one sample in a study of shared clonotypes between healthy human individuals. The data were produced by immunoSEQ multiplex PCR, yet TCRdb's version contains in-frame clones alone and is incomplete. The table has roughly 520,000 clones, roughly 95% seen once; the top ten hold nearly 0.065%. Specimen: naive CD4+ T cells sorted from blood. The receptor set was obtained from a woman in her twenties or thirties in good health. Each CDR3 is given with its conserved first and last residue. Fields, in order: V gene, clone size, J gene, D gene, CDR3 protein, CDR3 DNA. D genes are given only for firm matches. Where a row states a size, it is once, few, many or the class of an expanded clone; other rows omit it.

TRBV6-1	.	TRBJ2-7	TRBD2	CASSPGTSGYEQYF	TGTGCCAGCAGTCCCGGGACTAGCGGCTACGAGCAGTACTTC
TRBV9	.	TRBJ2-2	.	CASSVAAPNTGELFF	TGTGCCAGCAGCGTAGCGGCACCGAACACCGGGGAGCTGTTTTTT
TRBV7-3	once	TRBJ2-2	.	CASSLKGGSGNGELFF	TGTGCCAGCAGCTTAAAAGGAGGGAGCGGTAACGGGGAGCTGTTTTTT
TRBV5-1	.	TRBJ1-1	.	CASSLAGATLNTEAFF	TGCGCCAGCAGCTTGGCCGGCGCCACCTTGAACACTGAAGCTTTCTTT
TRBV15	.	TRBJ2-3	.	CATSPIHGTDTQYF	TGTGCCACCAGTCCTATTCATGGCACAGATACGCAGTATTTT
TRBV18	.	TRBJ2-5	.	CATSGAGWTSEETQYF	TGTGCCACCTCCGGGGCAGGGTGGACTTCTGAAGAGACCCAGTACTTC
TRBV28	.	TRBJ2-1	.	CASSLLGPLTYNEQFF	TGTGCCAGCAGTTTACTAGGGCCCCTTACCTACAATGAGCAGTTCTTC
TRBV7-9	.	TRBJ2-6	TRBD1	CARDRDSGANVLTF	TGTGCCAGGGACAGGGACTCTGGGGCCAACGTCCTGACTTTC
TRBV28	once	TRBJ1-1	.	CAYKEGTEAFF	TGTGCCTATAAGGAGGGTACTGAAGCTTTCTTT
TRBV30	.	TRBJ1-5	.	CAWSVGGADNQPQHF	TGTGCCTGGAGTGTGGGAGGGGCCGACAATCAGCCCCAGCATTTT